The following is a T cell receptor (beta chain) sequence with its context. The authors ran the assay at deep level. Several immunoSEQ plates held equal portions of the genomic DNA taken from each subset. Libraries were prepared by immunoSEQ multiplex PCR; TCRdb keeps only in-frame clonotypes and omits some of them. The sample comprises 2 million to 2.5 million clones, about 93% of which are singletons, and 1.5% to 2% rests with the top ten. Terminally differentiated effector memory CD45RA+ cells were left out of the naive CD8 fraction, which was CD45RO-negative and positively selected for CCR7. Among the donors, all were Caucasian adults who lived in Nashville, Tennessee. This sample is drawn from a study of shared clonotypes between healthy human individuals. As for the study in general: The plates for each donor numbered three CD4 naive, three CD4 memory, two CD8 naive and one CD8 memory.

The CDR3 has 13 amino acids. Germline V gene lookup returns CDR1 MNHEY and CDR2 SVGAGI. V lost 6 bases, J lost 1 base, and 9 bases lay in between. This sequence was found in a man younger than 30 in good health. Some clones in this sample may be carry-over from other donors' samples. Sequencing was carried out using naive CD8+ T cells from PBMCs. This chain uses TRBV6-5 with TRBJ1-1; D gene unclear. The CDR3 region has the DNA TGTGCCAGCAGATCCACTGGGAACACTGAAGCTTTCTTT. Protein product: CASRSTGNTEAFF.